This T cell receptor beta chain was observed in a study of T cell responses to AZD1222 COVID-19 vaccine. Findings and limits, study-wide: Most donors were white British and more were female, and clonal diversity was possibly underestimated.

Repertoires were generated with immunoSEQ multiplex PCR, while TCRdb's copy carries only in-frame clones and drops some. The sample shows about 130,000 clones, around 94% of them seen only once. On this clone itself: Its target is unknown.

The CDR3 has 16 amino acids. V was pared by 5 bases and J by 0 bases, with 6 bases of the junction left unmatched. Germline V gives CDR1 MNHEY, CDR2 SVGEGT. The receptor was derived from an adult in good health. This rearrangement joins TRBV6-2 or TRBV6-3 to TRBJ2-1, with 8 bases identical to TRBD1. The source material was peripheral blood, sampled on day 0 of AZD1222 vaccination. CDR3 DNA sequence: TGTGCCAGCAGTCCCTCCGGGACAGGCTCCTACAATGAGCAGTTCTTC. Translating it yields CASSPSGTGSYNEQFF.